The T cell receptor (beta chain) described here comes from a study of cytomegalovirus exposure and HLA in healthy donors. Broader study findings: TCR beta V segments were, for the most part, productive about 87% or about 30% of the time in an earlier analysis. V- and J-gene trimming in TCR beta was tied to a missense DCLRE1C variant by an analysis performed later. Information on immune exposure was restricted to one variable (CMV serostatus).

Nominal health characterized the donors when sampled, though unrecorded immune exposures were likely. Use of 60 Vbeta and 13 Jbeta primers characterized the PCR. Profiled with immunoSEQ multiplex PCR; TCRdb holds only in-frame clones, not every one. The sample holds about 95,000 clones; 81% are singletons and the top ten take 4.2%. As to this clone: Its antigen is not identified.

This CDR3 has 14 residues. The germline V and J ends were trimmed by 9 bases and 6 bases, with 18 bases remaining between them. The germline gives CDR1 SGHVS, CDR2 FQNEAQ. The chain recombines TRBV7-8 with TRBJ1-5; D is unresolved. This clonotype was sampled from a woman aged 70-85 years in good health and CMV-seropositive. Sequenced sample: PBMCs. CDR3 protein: CASARLGGGQPQHF. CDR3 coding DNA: TGTGCCAGTGCCCGACTTGGCGGCGGTCAGCCCCAGCATTTT.